This T cell receptor beta chain was captured in a study of T cells after yellow fever vaccination. General observations from the study: Weaker, the secondary response had a peak occurring faster, on day 5 versus 15. The bulk population could contribute abundant contaminating clonotypes to FACS-sorted repertoires.

For TCR, cDNA came from 5'RACE template switching, which added a universal primer site and UMIs. TCRdb re-derived calls from the 5' RACE reads in MiXCR, one entry per CDR3 protein. The sample has more than 450,000 distinct CDR3 sequences, just over 20% seen once. With 8 bases removed from V and 4 bases from J, the gap between germline ends came to 17 bases. The CDR3 loop spans 14 amino acids. Looked up from germline, CDR1 is MDHEN and CDR2 is SYDVKM. A remark on this clonotype: Its antigen is unknown.

V and J are TRBV28 and TRBJ1-1; the D is unclear. Source: PBMCs, taken less than 25 days after the first yellow fever vaccination. The receptor comes from a young man who received the YFV17D yellow fever vaccine. CDR3 bases: TGTGCCAGCGAATCCCCAACTATCGTCACTGAAGCTTTCTTT. Encoded protein: CASESPTIVTEAFF.